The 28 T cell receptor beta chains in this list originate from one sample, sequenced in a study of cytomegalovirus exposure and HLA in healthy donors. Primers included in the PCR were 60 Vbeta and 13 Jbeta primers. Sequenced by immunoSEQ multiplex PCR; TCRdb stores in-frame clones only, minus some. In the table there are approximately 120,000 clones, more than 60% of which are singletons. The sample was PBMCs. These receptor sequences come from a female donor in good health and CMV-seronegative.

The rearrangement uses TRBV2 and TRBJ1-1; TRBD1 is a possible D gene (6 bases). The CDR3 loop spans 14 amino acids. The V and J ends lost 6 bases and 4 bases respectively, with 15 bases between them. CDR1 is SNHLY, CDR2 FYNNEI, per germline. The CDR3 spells CASSQTTGFTEAFF. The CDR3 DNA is TGTGCCAGCAGCCAAACCACAGGGTTCACTGAAGCTTTCTTT. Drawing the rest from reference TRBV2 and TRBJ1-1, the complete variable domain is EPEVTQTPSHQVTQMGQEVILRCVPISNHLYFYWYRQILGQKVEFLVSFYNNEISEKSEIFDDQFSVERPDGSNFTLKIRSTKLEDSAMYFCASSQTTGFTEAFFGQGTRLTVV.

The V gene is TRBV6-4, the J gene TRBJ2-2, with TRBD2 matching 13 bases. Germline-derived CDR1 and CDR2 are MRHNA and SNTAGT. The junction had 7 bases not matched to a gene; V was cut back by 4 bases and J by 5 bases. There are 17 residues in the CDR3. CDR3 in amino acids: CASSGQGTSGETGELFF. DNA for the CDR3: TGTGCCAGCAGTGGTCAAGGGACTAGCGGGGAAACCGGGGAGCTGTTTTTT.

The CDR3 DNA reads as TGTGCCAGCACCTCGACAGGGCAGGGTATAGGCTACACCTTC. Translation: CASTSTGQGIGYTF. The chain uses TRBV5-4 and TRBJ1-2; 7 bases are shared with TRBD1. The CDR3 contains 14 residues. V lost 6 bases and J lost 8; bases outside the gene matches: 13. CDR1 and CDR2 from the germline V gene are SGHNT and YYREEE (reference sequence).

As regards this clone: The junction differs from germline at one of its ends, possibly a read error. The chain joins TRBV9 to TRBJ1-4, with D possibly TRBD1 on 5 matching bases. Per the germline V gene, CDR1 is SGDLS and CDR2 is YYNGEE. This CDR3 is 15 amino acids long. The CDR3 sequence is CAGSVAQGSNEKLFF. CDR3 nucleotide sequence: TGTGCCGGCAGCGTAGCTCAGGGTTCTAATGAAAAACTGTTTTTT.

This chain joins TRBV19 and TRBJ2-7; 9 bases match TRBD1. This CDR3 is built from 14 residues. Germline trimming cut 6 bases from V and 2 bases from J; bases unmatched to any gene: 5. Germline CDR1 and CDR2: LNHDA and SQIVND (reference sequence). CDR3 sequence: CASRTGTGPYEQYF. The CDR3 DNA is TGTGCCAGTAGAACCGGGACAGGGCCCTACGAGCAGTACTTC.

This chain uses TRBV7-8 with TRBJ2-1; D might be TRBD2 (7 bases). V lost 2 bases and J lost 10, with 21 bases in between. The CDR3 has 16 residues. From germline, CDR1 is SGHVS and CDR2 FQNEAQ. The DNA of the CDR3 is TGTGCCAGCAGCTTACTGACTGGCGGGGGCCACCTAGAGCAGTTCTTC. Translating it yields CASSLLTGGGHLEQFF.

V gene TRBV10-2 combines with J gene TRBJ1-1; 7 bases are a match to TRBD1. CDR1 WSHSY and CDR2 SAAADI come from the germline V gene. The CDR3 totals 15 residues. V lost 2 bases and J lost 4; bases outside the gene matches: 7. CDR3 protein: CASSEGDRVGTEAFF. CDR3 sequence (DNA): TGCGCCAGCAGTGAGGGAGACAGGGTGGGCACTGAAGCTTTCTTT.

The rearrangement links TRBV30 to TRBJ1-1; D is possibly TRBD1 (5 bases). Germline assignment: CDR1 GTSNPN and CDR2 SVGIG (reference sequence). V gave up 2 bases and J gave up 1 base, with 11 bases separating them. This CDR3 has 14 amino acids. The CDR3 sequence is CAWSWGTTNTEAFF. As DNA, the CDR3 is TGTGCCTGGAGTTGGGGGACTACGAACACTGAAGCTTTCTTT. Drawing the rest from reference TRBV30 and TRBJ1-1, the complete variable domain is SQTIHQWPATLVQPVGSPLSLECTVEGTSNPNLYWYRQAAGRGLQLLFYSVGIGQISSEVPQNLSASRPQDRQFILSSKKLLLSDSGFYLCAWSWGTTNTEAFFGQGTRLTVV.

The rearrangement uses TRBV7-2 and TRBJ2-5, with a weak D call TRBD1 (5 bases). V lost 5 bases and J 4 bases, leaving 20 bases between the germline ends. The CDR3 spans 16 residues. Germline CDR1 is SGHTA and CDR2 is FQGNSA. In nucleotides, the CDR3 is TGTGCCAGCAGCACGCCCGCCGGGCAGGGCGGAGAGACCCAGTACTTC. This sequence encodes CASSTPAGQGGETQYF.

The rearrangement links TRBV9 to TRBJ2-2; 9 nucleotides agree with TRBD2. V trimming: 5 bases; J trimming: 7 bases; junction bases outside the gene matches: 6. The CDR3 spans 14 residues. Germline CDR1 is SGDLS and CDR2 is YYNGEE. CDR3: CASRGTSSHGELFF. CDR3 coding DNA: TGTGCCAGCAGGGGGACTAGCAGTCACGGGGAGCTGTTTTTT.

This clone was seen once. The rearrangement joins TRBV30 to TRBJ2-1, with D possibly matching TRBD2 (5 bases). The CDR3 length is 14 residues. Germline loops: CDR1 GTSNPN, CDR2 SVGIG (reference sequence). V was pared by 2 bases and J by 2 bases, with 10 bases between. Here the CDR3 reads CAWSTGSPYNEQFF. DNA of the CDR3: TGTGCCTGGAGTACGGGATCTCCCTACAATGAGCAGTTCTTC.

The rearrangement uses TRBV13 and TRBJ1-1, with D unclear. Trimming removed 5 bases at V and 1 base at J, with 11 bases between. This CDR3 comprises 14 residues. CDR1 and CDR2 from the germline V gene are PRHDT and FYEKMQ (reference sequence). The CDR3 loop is CASSINTGNTEAFF. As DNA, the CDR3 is TGTGCCAGCAGCATTAACACGGGGAACACTGAAGCTTTCTTT.

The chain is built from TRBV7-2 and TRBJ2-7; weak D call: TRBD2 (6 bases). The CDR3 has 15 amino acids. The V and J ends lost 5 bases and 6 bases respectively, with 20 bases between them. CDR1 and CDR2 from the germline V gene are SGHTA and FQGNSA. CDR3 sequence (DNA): TGTGCCAGCAGCGGAGGGCTAGCCGATAATTCCGAGCAGTACTTC. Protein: CASSGGLADNSEQYF.

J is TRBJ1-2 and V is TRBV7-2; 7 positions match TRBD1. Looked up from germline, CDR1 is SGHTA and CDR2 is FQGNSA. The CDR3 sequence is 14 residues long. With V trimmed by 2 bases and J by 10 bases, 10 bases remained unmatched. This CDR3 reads CASSLIIGQGDYTF. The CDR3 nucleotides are TGTGCCAGCAGCTTAATCATCGGGCAGGGGGACTACACCTTC.

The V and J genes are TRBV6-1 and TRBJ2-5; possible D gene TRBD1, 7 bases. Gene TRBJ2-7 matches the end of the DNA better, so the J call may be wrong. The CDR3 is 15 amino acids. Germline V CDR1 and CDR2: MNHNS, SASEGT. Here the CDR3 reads CASSEEGQWAYEQYF. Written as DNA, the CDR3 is TGTGCCAGCAGTGAGGAGGGACAGTGGGCCTACGAGCAGTACTTC.

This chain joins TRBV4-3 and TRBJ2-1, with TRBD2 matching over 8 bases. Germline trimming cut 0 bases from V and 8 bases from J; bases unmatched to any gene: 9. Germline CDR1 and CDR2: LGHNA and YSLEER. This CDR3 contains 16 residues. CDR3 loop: CASSQDGSGGFDEQFF. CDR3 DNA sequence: TGCGCCAGCAGCCAAGACGGAAGCGGGGGCTTCGATGAGCAGTTCTTC.

This CDR3 reads CASASGRPIAKNIQYF. The CDR3 DNA is TGTGCCAGCGCCTCTGGCCGCCCAATAGCCAAAAACATTCAGTACTTC. The chain is built from TRBV6-4 and TRBJ2-4; D not resolved. The CDR3 is made up of 16 amino acids. V lost 8 bases and J lost 0, with 17 bases in between. Per the germline V gene, CDR1 is MRHNA and CDR2 is SNTAGT.

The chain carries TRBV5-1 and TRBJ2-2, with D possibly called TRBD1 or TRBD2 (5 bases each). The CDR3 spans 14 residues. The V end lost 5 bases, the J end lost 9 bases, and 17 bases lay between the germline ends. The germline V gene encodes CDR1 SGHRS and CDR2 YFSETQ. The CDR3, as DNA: TGCGCCAGCAGGTTGAGGGGCGGTCAACGGGAGCTGTTTTTT. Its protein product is CASRLRGGQRELFF.

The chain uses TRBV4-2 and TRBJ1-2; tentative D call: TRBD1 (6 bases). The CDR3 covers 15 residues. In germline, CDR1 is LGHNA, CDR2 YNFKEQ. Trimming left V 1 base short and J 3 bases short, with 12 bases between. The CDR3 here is CASSQGVSGDYGYTF. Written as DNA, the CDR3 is TGTGCCAGCAGCCAAGGAGTATCAGGGGACTATGGCTACACCTTC.

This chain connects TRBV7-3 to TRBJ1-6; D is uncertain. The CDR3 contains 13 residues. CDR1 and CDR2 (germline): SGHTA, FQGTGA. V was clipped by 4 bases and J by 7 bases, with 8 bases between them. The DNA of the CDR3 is TGTGCCAGCAGCTCCCGTCTCAATTCACCCCTCCACTTT. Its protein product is CASSSRLNSPLHF.

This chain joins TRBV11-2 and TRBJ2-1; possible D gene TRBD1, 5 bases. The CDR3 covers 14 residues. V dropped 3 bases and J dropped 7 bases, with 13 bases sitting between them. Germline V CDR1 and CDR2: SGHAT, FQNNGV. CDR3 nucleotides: TGTGCCAGCAGCTTTGGGCCAGGGCGAAATGAGCAGTTCTTC. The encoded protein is CASSFGPGRNEQFF.

CDR3 sequence (DNA): TGTGCCAGCAGAGCGGGTCCAGCGGGGGGCCTAACGCAGTATTTT. Encoded protein: CASRAGPAGGLTQYF. The genes are TRBV7-2 and TRBJ2-3, with 9 bases aligning to TRBD2. V shed 6 bases, J shed 9 bases, and the junction held 13 bases outside the gene matches. The CDR3 is made up of 15 amino acids. CDR1 is SGHTA and CDR2 is FQGNSA in the germline V gene.

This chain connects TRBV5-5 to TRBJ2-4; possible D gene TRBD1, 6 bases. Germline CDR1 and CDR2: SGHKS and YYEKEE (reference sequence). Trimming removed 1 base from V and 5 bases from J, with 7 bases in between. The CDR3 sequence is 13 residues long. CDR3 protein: CASSLKGENIQYF. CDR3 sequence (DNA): TGTGCCAGCAGCTTGAAGGGGGAAAACATTCAGTACTTC.

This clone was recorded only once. CDR3 nucleotide sequence: TGTGCCAGCAGCAACCAGGGGAGGGGTGGTGGCTACACCTTC. Translation gives CASSNQGRGGGYTF. This chain links TRBV27 with TRBJ1-2, with D tentatively TRBD1 (6 bases). The CDR3 contains 14 residues. The V gene's germline CDR1 is MNHEY and CDR2 SMNVEV (reference sequence). V was clipped by 6 bases and J by 7 bases, with 18 bases between them.

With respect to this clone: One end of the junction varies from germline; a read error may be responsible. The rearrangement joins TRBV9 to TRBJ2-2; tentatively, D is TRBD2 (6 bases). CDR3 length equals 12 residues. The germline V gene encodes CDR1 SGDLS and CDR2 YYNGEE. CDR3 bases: TGTGCCAGCAGCGTCGGGAGTAGGGAACTGTTTTTT. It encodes CASSVGSRELFF.

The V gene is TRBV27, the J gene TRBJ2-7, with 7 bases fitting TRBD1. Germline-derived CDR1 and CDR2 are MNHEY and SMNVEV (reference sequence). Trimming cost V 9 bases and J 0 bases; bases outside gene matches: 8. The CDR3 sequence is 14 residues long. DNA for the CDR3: TGTGCCAGTCATAGACAGGGCTACTCCTACGAGCAGTACTTC. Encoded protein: CASHRQGYSYEQYF.

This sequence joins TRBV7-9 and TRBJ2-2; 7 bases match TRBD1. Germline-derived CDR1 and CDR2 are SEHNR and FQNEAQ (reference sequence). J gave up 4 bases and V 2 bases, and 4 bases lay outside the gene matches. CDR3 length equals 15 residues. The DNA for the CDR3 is TGTGCCAGCAGCTTAAGGGGGCCGGGCACCGGGGAGCTGTTTTTT. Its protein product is CASSLRGPGTGELFF.

Here the CDR3 reads CASSYPQGGYGYTF. Written as DNA, the CDR3 is TGTGCCAGCAGTTACCCACAGGGTGGCTATGGCTACACCTTC. V and J are TRBV6-6 and TRBJ1-2; perhaps TRBD1 as D (6 bases). Germline CDR1 reads MNHNY; CDR2 reads SVGAGI (reference sequence). The germline V and J ends were trimmed by 2 bases and 4 bases, with 11 bases remaining between them. This CDR3 region has 14 residues.